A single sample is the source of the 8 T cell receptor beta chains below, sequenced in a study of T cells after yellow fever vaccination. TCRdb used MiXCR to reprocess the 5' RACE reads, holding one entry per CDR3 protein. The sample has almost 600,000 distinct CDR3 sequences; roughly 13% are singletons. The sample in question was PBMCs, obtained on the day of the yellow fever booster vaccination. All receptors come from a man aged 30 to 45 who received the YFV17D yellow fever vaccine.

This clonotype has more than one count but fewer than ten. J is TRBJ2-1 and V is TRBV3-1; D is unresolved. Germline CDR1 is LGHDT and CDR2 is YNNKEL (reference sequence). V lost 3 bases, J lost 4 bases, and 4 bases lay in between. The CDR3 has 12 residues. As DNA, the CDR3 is TGTGCCAGCAGCCATCTGTACAATGAGCAGTTCTTC. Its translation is CASSHLYNEQFF.

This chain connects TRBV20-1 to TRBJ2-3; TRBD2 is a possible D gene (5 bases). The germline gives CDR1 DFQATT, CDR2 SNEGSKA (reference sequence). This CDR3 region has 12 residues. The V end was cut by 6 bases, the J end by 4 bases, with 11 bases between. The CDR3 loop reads CSAGVLADTQYF. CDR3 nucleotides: TGCAGTGCGGGAGTGCTGGCAGATACGCAGTATTTT.

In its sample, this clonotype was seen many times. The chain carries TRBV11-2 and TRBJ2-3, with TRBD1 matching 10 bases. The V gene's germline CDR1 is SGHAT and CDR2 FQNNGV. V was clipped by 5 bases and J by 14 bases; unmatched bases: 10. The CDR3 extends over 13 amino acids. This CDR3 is CASSARDRGELYF. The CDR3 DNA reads TGTGCCAGCAGCGCCCGGGACAGGGGAGAGTTGTATTTT.

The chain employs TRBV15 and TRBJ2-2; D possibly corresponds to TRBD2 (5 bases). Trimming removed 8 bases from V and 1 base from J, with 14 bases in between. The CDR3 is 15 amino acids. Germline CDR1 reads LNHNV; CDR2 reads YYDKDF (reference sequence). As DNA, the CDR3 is TGTGCCACCCAGCTTTCCGCGGGGAACACCGGGGAGCTGTTTTTT. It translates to CATQLSAGNTGELFF. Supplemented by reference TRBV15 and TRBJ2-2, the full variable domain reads DAMVIQNPRYQVTQFGKPVTLSCSQTLNHNVMYWYQQKSSQAPKLLFHYYDKDFNNEADTPDNFQSRRPNTSFCFLDIRSPGLGDTAMYLCATQLSAGNTGELFFGEGSRLTVL.

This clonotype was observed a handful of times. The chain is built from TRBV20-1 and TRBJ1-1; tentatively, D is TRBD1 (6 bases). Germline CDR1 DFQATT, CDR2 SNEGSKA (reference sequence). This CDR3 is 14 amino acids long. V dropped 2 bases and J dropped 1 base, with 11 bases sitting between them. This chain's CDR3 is CSARTGAGNTEAFF. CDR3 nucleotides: TGCAGTGCTAGAACGGGGGCGGGGAACACTGAAGCTTTCTTT.

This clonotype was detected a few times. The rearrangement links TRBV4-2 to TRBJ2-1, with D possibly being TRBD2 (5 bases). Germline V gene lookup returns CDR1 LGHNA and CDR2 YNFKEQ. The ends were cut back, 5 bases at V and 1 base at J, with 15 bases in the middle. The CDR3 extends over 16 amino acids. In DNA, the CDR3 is TGTGCCAGCAGCGGAGGCCCAGGTAGTTCCTACAATGAGCAGTTCTTC. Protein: CASSGGPGSSYNEQFF.

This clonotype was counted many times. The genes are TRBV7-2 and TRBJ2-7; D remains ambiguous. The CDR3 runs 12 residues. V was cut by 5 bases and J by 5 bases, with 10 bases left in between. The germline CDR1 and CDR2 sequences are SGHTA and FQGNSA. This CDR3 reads CASSLSTNEQYF. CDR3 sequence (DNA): TGTGCCAGCAGCCTGTCTACTAACGAGCAGTACTTC. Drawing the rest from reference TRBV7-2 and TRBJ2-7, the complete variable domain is GAGVSQSPSNKVTEKGKDVELRCDPISGHTALYWYRQSLGQGLEFLIYFQGNSAPDKSGLPSDRFSAERTGGSVSTLTIQRTQQEDSAVYLCASSLSTNEQYFGPGTRLTVT.

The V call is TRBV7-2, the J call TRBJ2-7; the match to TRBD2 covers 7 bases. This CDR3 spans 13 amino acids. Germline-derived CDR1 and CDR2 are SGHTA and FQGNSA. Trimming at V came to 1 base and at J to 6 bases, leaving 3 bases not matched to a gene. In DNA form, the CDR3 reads TGTGCCAGCAGCTTAGTATCTAGCGGCGAGCAGTACTTC. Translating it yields CASSLVSSGEQYF.